Here is one T cell receptor (beta chain) with its context. What it recognizes is unknown. Here immunoSEQ multiplex PCR was the method, and the copy in TCRdb shows in-frame clones only, minus some. The sample shows more than 100,000 clones, about 92% of them seen only once. This record comes from a study of T cell responses to AZD1222 COVID-19 vaccine. Study overall: Pooling was applied to second doses at about 4 or about 12 weeks.

Study results and limitations: Receipt of two AZD1222 doses was followed by a rise in Spike-specific TCR breadth and depth. A mostly white British donor set with more females was recruited, and clonal diversity was possibly underestimated.

This CDR3 region has 17 residues. CDR1 is MNHNS and CDR2 is SASEGT in the germline V gene. Between the trimmed V and J ends, which lost 2 bases and 7 bases, there was a span of 21 bases. This receptor was obtained from an adult in good health. The sample was peripheral blood, taken on day 0 of AZD1222 vaccination. The J gene is TRBJ1-5, the V gene TRBV6-1; D not certain. CDR3 loop: CASSESIKRAERQPQHF. CDR3 in DNA: TGTGCCAGCAGTGAATCGATAAAAAGGGCCGAGAGACAGCCCCAGCATTTT.